Detailed here is one T cell receptor beta chain. These data come from a study of blood T cell repertoires in COVID-19. Trimming shortened V by 4 bases and J by 1 base, and 7 bases separated the two germline ends. The V gene's germline CDR1 is MNHEY and CDR2 SMNVEV (reference sequence). The CDR3 loop spans 13 amino acids. Only in-frame clones appear in the TCRdb table, and some are missing; sequencing was by immunoSEQ multiplex PCR. The data show 190,000 or so clones, around 88% seen once. The material sequenced was peripheral blood. The chain links TRBV27 to TRBJ1-2; weak D call: TRBD1 (5 bases). The TCR sequence derives from a man between 50 and 59 years old with active or convalescent COVID-19. CDR3 amino acids: CASSSGFNYGYTF. In DNA form, the CDR3 reads TGTGCCAGCAGTTCAGGGTTTAACTATGGCTACACCTTC.